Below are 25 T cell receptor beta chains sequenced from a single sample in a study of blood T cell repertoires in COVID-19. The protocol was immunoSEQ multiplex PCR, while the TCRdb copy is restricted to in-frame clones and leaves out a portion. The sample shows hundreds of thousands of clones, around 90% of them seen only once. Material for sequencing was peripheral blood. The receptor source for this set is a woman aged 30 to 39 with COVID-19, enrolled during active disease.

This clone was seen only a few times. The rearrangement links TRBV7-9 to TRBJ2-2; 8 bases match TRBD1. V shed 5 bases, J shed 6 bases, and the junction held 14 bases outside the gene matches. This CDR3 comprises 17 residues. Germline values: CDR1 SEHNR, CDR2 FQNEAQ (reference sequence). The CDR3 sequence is CASSLRPGQVYAGELFF. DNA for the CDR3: TGTGCCAGCAGCCTACGGCCGGGACAGGTATATGCCGGGGAGCTGTTTTTT.

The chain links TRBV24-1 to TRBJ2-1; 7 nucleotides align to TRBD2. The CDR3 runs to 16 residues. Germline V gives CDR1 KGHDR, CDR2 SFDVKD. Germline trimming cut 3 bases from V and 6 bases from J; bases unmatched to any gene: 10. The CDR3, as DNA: TGTGCCACCAGTGATCCGGGACTAAGCCCCCGCAATGAGCAGTTCTTC. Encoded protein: CATSDPGLSPRNEQFF.

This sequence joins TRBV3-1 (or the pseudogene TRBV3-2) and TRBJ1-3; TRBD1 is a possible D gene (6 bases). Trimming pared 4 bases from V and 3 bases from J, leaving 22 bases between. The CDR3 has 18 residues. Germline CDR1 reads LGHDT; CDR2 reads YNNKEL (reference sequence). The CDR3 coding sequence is TGTGCCAGCAGCCCAACATCTAAACACAGGGCGTTTGGAAACACCATATATTTT. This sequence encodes CASSPTSKHRAFGNTIYF.

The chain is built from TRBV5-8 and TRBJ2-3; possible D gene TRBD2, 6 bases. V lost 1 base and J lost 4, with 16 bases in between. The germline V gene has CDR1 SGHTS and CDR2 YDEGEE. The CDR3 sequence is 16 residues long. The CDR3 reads CASSLYLVRGSDTQYF. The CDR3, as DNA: TGTGCCAGCAGCTTGTATCTAGTTCGGGGGTCAGATACGCAGTATTTT. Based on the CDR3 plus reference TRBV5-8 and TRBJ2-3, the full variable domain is EAGVTQSPTHLIKTRGQQATLRCSPISGHTSVYWYQQALGLGLQFLLWYDEGEERNRGNFPPRFSGRQFPNYSSELNVNALELEDSALYLCASSLYLVRGSDTQYFGPGTRLTVL.

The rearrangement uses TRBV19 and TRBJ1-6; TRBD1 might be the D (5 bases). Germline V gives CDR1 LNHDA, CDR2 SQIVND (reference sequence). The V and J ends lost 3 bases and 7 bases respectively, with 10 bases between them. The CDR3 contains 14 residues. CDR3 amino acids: CASSIAAGNSPLHF. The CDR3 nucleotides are TGTGCCAGTAGTATCGCGGCAGGGAATTCACCCCTCCACTTT. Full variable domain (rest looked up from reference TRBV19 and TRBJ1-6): DGGITQSPKYLFRKEGQNVTLSCEQNLNHDAMYWYRQDPGQGLRLIYYSQIVNDFQKGDIAEGYSVSREKKESFPLTVTSAQKNPTAFYLCASSIAAGNSPLHFGNGTRLTVT.

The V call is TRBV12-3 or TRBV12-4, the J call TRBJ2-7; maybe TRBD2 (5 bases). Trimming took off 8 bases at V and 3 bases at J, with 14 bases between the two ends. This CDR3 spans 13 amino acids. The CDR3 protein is CASSFGDNYEQYF. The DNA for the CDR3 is TGTGCCAGCTCCTTCGGGGATAACTACGAGCAGTACTTC.

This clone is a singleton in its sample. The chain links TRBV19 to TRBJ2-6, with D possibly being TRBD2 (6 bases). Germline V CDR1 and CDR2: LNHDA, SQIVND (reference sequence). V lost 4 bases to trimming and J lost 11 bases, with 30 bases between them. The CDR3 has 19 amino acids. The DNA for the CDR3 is TGTGCCAGTAGTACCCCCGGGGTTGGGGGTAGCGGTTATCGGGACGTCCTGACTTTC. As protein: CASSTPGVGGSGYRDVLTF.

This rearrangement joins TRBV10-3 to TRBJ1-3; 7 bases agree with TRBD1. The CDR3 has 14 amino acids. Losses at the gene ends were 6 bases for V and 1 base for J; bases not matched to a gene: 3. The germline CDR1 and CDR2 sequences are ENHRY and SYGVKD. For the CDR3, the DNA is TGTGCCATCAGGGGGACAGAATCTGGAAACACCATATATTTT. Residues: CAIRGTESGNTIYF.

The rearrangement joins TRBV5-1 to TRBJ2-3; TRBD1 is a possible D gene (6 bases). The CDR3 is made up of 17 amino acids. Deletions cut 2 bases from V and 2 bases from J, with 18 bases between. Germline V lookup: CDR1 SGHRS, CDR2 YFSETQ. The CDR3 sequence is CASSLQILQGNTDTQYF. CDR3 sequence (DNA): TGCGCCAGCAGCTTACAAATACTACAGGGTAACACAGATACGCAGTATTTT.

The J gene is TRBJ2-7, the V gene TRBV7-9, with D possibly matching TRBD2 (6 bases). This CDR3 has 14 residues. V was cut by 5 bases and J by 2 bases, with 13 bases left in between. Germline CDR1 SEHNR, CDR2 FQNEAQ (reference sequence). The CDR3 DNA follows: TGTGCCAGCAGCCGGCGGGGTCCCCCCTACGAGCAGTACTTC. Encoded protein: CASSRRGPPYEQYF.

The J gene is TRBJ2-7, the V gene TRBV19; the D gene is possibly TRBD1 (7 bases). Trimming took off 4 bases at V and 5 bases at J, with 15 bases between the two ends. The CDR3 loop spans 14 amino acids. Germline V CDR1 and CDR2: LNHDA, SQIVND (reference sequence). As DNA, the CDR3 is TGTGCCAGTAGTAGACAGGGACGGGAGAACGAGCAGTACTTC. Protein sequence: CASSRQGRENEQYF.

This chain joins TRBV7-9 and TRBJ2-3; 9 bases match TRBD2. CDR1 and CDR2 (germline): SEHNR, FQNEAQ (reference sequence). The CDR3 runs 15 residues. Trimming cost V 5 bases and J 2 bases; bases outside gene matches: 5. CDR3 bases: TGTGCCAGCAGCCGGCGCGGGGGGGACACAGATACGCAGTATTTT. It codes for CASSRRGGDTDTQYF.

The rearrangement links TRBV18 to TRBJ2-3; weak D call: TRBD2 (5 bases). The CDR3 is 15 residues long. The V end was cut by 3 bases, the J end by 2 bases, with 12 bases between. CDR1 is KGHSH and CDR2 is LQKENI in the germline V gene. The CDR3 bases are TGTGCCAGCTCACCCAAGGGAGTTGACACAGATACGCAGTATTTT. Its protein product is CASSPKGVDTDTQYF.

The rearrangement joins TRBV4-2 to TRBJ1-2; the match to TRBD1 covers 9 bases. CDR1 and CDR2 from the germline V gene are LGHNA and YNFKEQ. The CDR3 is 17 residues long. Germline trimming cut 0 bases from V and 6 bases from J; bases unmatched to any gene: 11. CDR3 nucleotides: TGTGCCAGCAGCCAAGATTTTTCGGGACAGGGTGTGGATGGCTACACCTTC. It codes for CASSQDFSGQGVDGYTF.

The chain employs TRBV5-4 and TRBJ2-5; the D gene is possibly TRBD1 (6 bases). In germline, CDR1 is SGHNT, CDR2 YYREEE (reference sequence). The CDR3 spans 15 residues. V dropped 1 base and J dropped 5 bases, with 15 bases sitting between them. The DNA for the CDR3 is TGTGCCAGCAGCTTGACACAGGGCTACGGGGAGACCCAGTACTTC. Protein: CASSLTQGYGETQYF.

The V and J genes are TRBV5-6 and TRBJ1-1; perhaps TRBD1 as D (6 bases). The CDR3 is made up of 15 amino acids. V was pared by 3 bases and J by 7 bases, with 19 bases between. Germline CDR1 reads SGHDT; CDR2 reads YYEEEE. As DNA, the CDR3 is TGTGCCAGCAGCTATGAAAGGGGGAGGGGGTTTGAAGCTTTCTTT. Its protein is CASSYERGRGFEAFF.

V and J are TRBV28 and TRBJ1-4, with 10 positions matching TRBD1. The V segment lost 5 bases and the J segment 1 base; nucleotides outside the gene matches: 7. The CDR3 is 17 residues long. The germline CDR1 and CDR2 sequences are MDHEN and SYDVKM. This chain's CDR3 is CASSPRDRGLTNEKLFF. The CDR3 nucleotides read TGTGCCAGCAGTCCCCGGGACAGGGGTTTAACTAATGAAAAACTGTTTTTT.

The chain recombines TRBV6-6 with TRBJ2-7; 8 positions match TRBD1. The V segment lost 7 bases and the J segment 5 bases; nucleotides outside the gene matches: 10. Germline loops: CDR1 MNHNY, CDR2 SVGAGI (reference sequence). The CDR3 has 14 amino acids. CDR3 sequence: CASIRGQGRNEQYF. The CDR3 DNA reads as TGTGCCAGCATTAGAGGACAGGGTCGGAACGAGCAGTACTTC.

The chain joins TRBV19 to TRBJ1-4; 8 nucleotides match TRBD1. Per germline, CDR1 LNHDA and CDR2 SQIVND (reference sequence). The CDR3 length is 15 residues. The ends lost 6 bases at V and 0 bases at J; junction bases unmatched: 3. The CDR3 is CASRATGATNEKLFF. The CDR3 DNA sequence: TGTGCCAGTAGGGCGACAGGGGCAACTAATGAAAAACTGTTTTTT.

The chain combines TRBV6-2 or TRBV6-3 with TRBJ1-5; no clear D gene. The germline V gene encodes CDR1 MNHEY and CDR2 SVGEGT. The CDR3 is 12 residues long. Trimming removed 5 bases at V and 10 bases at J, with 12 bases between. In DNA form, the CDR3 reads TGTGCCAGCAGTACTTACTCCTTACCCCAGCATTTT. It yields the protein CASSTYSLPQHF.

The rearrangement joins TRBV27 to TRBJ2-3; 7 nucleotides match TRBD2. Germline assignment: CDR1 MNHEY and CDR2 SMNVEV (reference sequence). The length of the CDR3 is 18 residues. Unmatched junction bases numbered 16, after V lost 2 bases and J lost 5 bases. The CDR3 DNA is TGTGCCAGCAGTTTAGCCGCTACACTAGCGTGGGGCTTAGATACGCAGTATTTT. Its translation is CASSLAATLAWGLDTQYF.

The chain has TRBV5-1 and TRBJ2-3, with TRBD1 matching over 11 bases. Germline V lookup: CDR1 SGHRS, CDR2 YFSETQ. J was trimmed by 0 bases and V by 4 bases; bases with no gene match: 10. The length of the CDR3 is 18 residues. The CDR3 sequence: CASSPGRTGGPSTDTQYF. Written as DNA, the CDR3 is TGCGCCAGCAGCCCCGGAAGGACAGGGGGCCCTAGCACAGATACGCAGTATTTT. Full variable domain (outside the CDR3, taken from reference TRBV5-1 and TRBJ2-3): KAGVTQTPRYLIKTRGQQVTLSCSPISGHRSVSWYQQTPGQGLQFLFEYFSETQRNKGNFPGRFSGRQFSNSRSEMNVSTLELGDSALYLCASSPGRTGGPSTDTQYFGPGTRLTVL.

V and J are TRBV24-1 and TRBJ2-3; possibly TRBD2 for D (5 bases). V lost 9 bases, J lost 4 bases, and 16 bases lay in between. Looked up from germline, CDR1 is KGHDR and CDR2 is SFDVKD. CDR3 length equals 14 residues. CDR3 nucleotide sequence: TGTGCCACCGAGGGCCCCGAGGGCCCAGATACGCAGTATTTT. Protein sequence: CATEGPEGPDTQYF.

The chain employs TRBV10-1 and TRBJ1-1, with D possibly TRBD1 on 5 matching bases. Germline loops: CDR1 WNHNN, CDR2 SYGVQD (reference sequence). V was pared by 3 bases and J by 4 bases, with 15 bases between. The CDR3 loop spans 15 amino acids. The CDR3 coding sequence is TGCGCCAGCAGTGATTTTGGTCAGGGAGGCACTGAAGCTTTCTTT. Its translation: CASSDFGQGGTEAFF.

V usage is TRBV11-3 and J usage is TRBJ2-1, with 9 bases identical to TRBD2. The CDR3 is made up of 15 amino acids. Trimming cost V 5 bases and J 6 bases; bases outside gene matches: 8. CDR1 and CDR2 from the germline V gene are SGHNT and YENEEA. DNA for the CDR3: TGTGCCAGCAGCGGTAGTAGCGGGGGTCTCAATGAGCAGTTCTTC. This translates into CASSGSSGGLNEQFF.